This T cell receptor beta chain was obtained from a study of identical twins (TCRdb year 2016). Looking at the study overall: The study deep-sequenced TCR alpha and beta repertoires from monozygotic twins, unrelated adults of various ages and cord blood to test whether fetal clonotypes persist. Replicate twin experiments were performed at different times using different library preparation protocols to rule out contamination.

All donors were healthy Caucasians. The twin cohort consisted of three pairs of female monozygotic twins, all aged about 18 to 29 years. Positive isolation kits from Invitrogen were used to isolate the CD4+ and CD8+ T cell populations. The V end loses 7 bases and the J end loses 2 bases, and a stretch of 8 bases separates them. Taken from cysteine to phenylalanine, the CDR3 has 12 residues. Of the read, only the CDR3 DNA is kept; its 36 bases are in frame from base 1. From the germline V gene, CDR1 is MNHEY and CDR2 is SVGAGI. Library preparation was by 5' RACE. TCRdb names Illumina HiSeq 2000 as the instrument used. A universal primer binding site was introduced by template switching, and a unique molecular identifier was present in the final cDNA, enabling accurate counting of TCR cDNA molecules. Specific primers in the conserved constant-segment region were used to synthesize first-strand cDNA for TCR alpha and beta chains. To control for contamination, each cDNA library was double barcoded with a SMART-Mk sample barcode plus Illumina barcodes. TruSeq adapter sequences along with Illumina sample barcodes were introduced in two successive PCR steps. TCR alpha and beta cDNA libraries were sequenced on the Illumina HiSeq platform with custom primers. In the original analysis: Unique molecular identifiers were extracted from raw reads with MiGEC, and CDR3 positions were determined with MiXCR. Recombination models were inferred per individual with the repgenHMM and IGoR tools using an EM algorithm. Shared clonotypes were analyzed with the tcR package in R, and sharing was normalized by the product of cloneset sizes. To study raw recombination without the effects of thymic and clonal selection, out-of-frame nonproductive sequences were analyzed. The public reads were reanalyzed by TCRdb: fastp trimming at Q25, MiXCR alignment, in-frame beta chains only. One record per CDR3 amino acid sequence lists the most common genes and DNA. The V and J calls here are based on TCRdb, not the publication. The sample contains more than 400,000 distinct CDR3 sequences, around 15% of them found a single time. The leading ten clones occupy around 0.4% of the sample.

As to this clonotype: No cognate antigen has been identified for it. No base qualities exist here, and no much larger clone lies one base off it.

The paper as a whole reports these results and caveats: Out-of-frame TCR alpha sharing in monozygotic twins was systematically underestimated by recombination models, whereas sharing between unrelated individuals was in agreement with the recombination models. Abundant cord blood beta clonotypes had fewer insertions, young adult naive repertoires showed a similar but weaker trend, and memory repertoires showed no such trend. Because the same donors could not be followed over many years, conclusions were based on cross-sectional statistical analysis. A weaker excess of twin sharing was found in beta out-of-frame sequences because the signal-to-noise ratio was lowered by fewer shared sequences. Out-of-frame TCR alpha sequences shared between twins showed an excess of low generation-probability sequences compared with coincidental sharing between unrelated individuals. Zero-insertion analyses could be partly confounded by invariant T cells such as MAIT and iNKT, though diverse VJ usage argued against such confounding for most clonotypes.

The same sample was also studied in work on yellow fever vaccine responses in identical twins. From that second study: According to the authors, the vaccine-induced T cell response in identical twins seemed to be partly convergent and partly specific to each individual. In identical twins, the study followed T cell clones that responded to the vaccine with precision.

The rearranged chain carries TRBV6-5 and TRBJ1-2, with the D gene call left open. Sequencing used CD4+ T cells sorted from blood. The receptor was derived from a woman younger than 30 in good health. At the DNA level, the sequence is TGTGCCAGCACCGGCCAAAACTATGGCTACACCTTC. Translation gives CASTGQNYGYTF.